Given below is one TCR beta chain in context. Germline CDR1 is SQVTM and CDR2 is ANQGSEA. The CDR3 is 18 residues long. V lost 0 bases and J lost 0, with 18 bases in between. These data belong to a study of blood T cell repertoires in COVID-19. On the study more broadly: PBMCs, B-cell-depleted T cells, or T cells were the source of the cDNA or gDNA that made up the material.

In the study's own analysis: Estimation of nucleated cell counts relied on the amplification of reference gene primers. TCRdb's copy holds only in-frame clones and misses some; the assay was immunoSEQ multiplex PCR. V and J calls and clone size come straight from that table; D and trimming were deduced from the DNA. The table includes fewer than 150,000 clones, around 79% detected once. V gene TRBV29-1 combines with J gene TRBJ2-1; D might be TRBD2 (6 bases). Input material: peripheral blood. The origin of this receptor is a man of 80 years or more with acute or convalescent COVID-19. The DNA for the CDR3 is TGCAGCGTTGAAGATCTGAGGGCGGGGTTCTACTCCTACAATGAGCAGTTCTTC. It encodes CSVEDLRAGFYSYNEQFF.